The next 19 T cell receptor beta chains were all read from a single sample in a study of neurological immune-mediated disorders. Via MiXCR, TCRdb re-called the 5' RACE reads, giving one row per CDR3 protein. Of around 40,000 distinct CDR3 sequences in the sample, about 13% were seen once. The material sequenced was PBMCs. The receptor set was obtained from a female donor in good health.

This clonotype was counted at least ten times. The chain combines TRBV27 with TRBJ1-5, with D possibly TRBD1 on 6 matching bases. The CDR3 spans 17 residues. CDR1 and CDR2 (germline): MNHEY, SMNVEV (reference sequence). Trimming shortened V by 1 base and J by 5 bases, and 18 bases separated the two germline ends. This CDR3 reads CASSLYLPGARDQPQHF. The CDR3 DNA reads as TGTGCCAGCAGTTTATATCTACCGGGGGCGCGTGATCAGCCCCAGCATTTT.

This clonotype was found a few times. This rearrangement joins TRBV7-8 to TRBJ2-5, with D perhaps TRBD2 (5 bases). V was clipped by 3 bases and J by 1 base, with 21 bases between them. Per germline, CDR1 SGHVS and CDR2 FQNEAQ. The CDR3 loop spans 18 amino acids. The CDR3 DNA reads TGTGCCAGCAGCTTCTCCATGACCATGGCGGGCTTCCAAGAGACCCAGTACTTC. This sequence encodes CASSFSMTMAGFQETQYF.

This clonotype occurred many times. The chain has TRBV10-3 and TRBJ1-4; 8 bases are a match to TRBD1. J lost 0 bases, V lost 6 bases, and 3 bases had no gene match. The CDR3 extends over 15 amino acids. Germline V gene sequence: CDR1 ENHRY, CDR2 SYGVKD. CDR3 residues: CAIRQGDATNEKLFF. The CDR3 nucleotides read TGTGCCATCAGACAGGGGGATGCAACTAATGAAAAACTGTTTTTT.

Ten or more counts support this clonotype. The V call is TRBV5-1, the J call TRBJ1-1; TRBD1 matches at 8 bases. The CDR3 is made up of 14 amino acids. The junction had 7 bases not matched to a gene; V was cut back by 4 bases and J by 5 bases. CDR1 is SGHRS, CDR2 YFSETQ, per germline. The chain's CDR3 is CASSPTGAETEAFF. CDR3 sequence (DNA): TGCGCCAGCAGCCCGACAGGGGCGGAGACTGAAGCTTTCTTT.

This clonotype occurred many times. The rearrangement uses TRBV5-1 and TRBJ2-2, with D perhaps given as TRBD1 or TRBD2 (5 bases each). The germline gives CDR1 SGHRS, CDR2 YFSETQ. Deletions cut 0 bases from V and 4 bases from J, with 10 bases between. The CDR3 has 15 amino acids. The DNA of the CDR3 is TGCGCCAGCAGCTTGGTTCCAGGGAGCACCGGGGAGCTGTTTTTT. Protein sequence: CASSLVPGSTGELFF.

This clonotype was picked up many times. The genes are TRBV10-3 and TRBJ1-1; D is ambiguous. CDR3 length: 15 amino acids. The V end lost 7 bases, the J end lost 0 bases, and 15 bases lay between the germline ends. The germline gives CDR1 ENHRY, CDR2 SYGVKD. The chain's CDR3 is CAIMSSGQLNTEAFF. CDR3 in DNA: TGTGCCATCATGAGTTCGGGCCAGTTGAACACTGAAGCTTTCTTT.

The chain couples TRBV12-3 or TRBV12-4 to TRBJ2-1, with D perhaps matching TRBD2 (5 bases). The CDR3 length is 13 residues. The V end was cut by 8 bases, the J end by 7 bases, with 15 bases between. The CDR3 here is CASDFGEGNEQFF. CDR3 DNA sequence: TGTGCCAGCGACTTTGGTGAGGGAAATGAGCAGTTCTTC.

This clonotype came up many times. The V and J genes are TRBV5-1 and TRBJ1-1, with D unclear. Germline CDR1 reads SGHRS; CDR2 reads YFSETQ. There are 12 residues in the CDR3. With 5 bases removed from V and 1 base from J, the gap between germline ends came to 6 bases. The CDR3 bases are TGCGCCAGCAGACTAACGAACACTGAAGCTTTCTTT. Its translation: CASRLTNTEAFF.

Many counts were recorded for this clonotype. For the CDR3, the DNA is TGCAGCGTTGACAGGTTTAACTATGGCTACACCTTC. Amino acid sequence: CSVDRFNYGYTF. This rearrangement joins TRBV29-1 to TRBJ1-2; D not certain. CDR3 length equals 12 residues. Germline V lookup: CDR1 SQVTM, CDR2 ANQGSEA. Trimming shortened V by 3 bases and J by 1 base, and 6 bases separated the two germline ends.

In its sample, this clonotype is medium-sized (0.01 to 0.1%). V usage is TRBV20-1 and J usage is TRBJ2-7, with D unclear. The CDR3 covers 13 residues. The germline gives CDR1 DFQATT, CDR2 SNEGSKA (reference sequence). The V and J ends lost 1 base and 4 bases respectively, with 11 bases between them. Here the CDR3 reads CSARVQLGYEQYF. CDR3 nucleotides: TGCAGTGCTAGAGTCCAGTTGGGGTACGAGCAGTACTTC.

This clonotype was counted many times. The chain combines TRBV11-3 with TRBJ2-2; 9 nucleotides align to TRBD2. CDR1 and CDR2 (germline): SGHNT, YENEEA. V lost 0 bases, J lost 5 bases, and 10 bases stayed unmatched. The CDR3 has 18 amino acids. This CDR3 reads CASSLDRRLAVGTGELFF. The CDR3 coding sequence is TGTGCCAGCAGCTTAGATCGGCGACTAGCGGTGGGAACCGGGGAGCTGTTTTTT.

This clonotype showed up many times. This rearrangement joins TRBV9 to TRBJ1-2, with 11 positions matching TRBD1. Germline lookup yields CDR1 SGDLS and CDR2 YYNGEE. The V segment lost 4 bases and the J segment 2 bases; nucleotides outside the gene matches: 4. The CDR3 totals 15 residues. The CDR3 DNA is TGTGCCAGCAGCATCGGGACAGGGGGAAACTATGGCTACACCTTC. It specifies CASSIGTGGNYGYTF. Variable domain in full (rest from reference TRBV9 and TRBJ1-2): DSGVTQTPKHLITATGQRVTLRCSPRSGDLSVYWYQQSLDQGLQFLIQYYNGEERAKGNILERFSAQQFPDLHSELNLSSLELGDSALYFCASSIGTGGNYGYTFGSGTRLTVV.

This clonotype was seen repeatedly, ten times or more. This chain links TRBV30 with TRBJ1-1; D gene uncertain. The CDR3 loop spans 11 amino acids. In germline, CDR1 is GTSNPN, CDR2 SVGIG (reference sequence). Trimming removed 2 bases at V and 11 bases at J, with 12 bases between. Written as DNA, the CDR3 is TGTGCCTGGAGTATGGGGAGCGGGGCTTTCTTT. Protein product: CAWSMGSGAFF.

This clonotype was seen ten or more times. The chain combines TRBV7-8 with TRBJ2-5, with 7 bases matching TRBD1. V gave up 1 base and J gave up 3 bases; unmatched junction bases: 5. This CDR3 has 15 amino acids. From germline, CDR1 is SGHVS and CDR2 FQNEAQ. As DNA, the CDR3 is TGTGCCAGCAGCTTAGGTACAGGGGTAGAAGAGACCCAGTACTTC. Translated: CASSLGTGVEETQYF. Drawing the rest from reference TRBV7-8 and TRBJ2-5, the complete variable domain is GAGVSQSPRYKVAKRGQDVALRCDPISGHVSLFWYQQALGQGPEFLTYFQNEAQLDKSGLPSDRFFAERPEGSVSTLKIQRTQQEDSAVYLCASSLGTGVEETQYFGPGTRLLVL.

In its sample, this clonotype was seen many times. The chain joins TRBV29-1 to TRBJ1-2; 9 nucleotides match TRBD1. This CDR3 is 13 amino acids long. V lost 6 bases and J lost 7; bases outside the gene matches: 9. Germline V CDR1 and CDR2: SQVTM, ANQGSEA. CDR3 sequence: CSVAGTGNSGYTF. In nucleotides, the CDR3 is TGCAGCGTGGCCGGGACAGGGAATAGTGGCTACACCTTC.

This clonotype came up many times. The gene calls are TRBV6-5 and TRBJ1-5; 8 nucleotides match TRBD1. The V and J ends lost 5 bases and 10 bases, in that order; junction bases with no gene match: 7. Germline values: CDR1 MNHEY, CDR2 SVGAGI. The CDR3 is made up of 13 amino acids. Here the CDR3 DNA reads TGTGCCAGCAGTCCGAGGACAGGGAGCCCCCAGCATTTT. This codes for CASSPRTGSPQHF.

The table lists this clonotype with many counts. The V gene is TRBV7-9, the J gene TRBJ2-7; D unresolved. V lost 6 bases to trimming and J lost 6 bases, with 18 bases between them. Germline CDR1 SEHNR, CDR2 FQNEAQ (reference sequence). The CDR3 totals 14 residues. The CDR3 DNA is TGTGCCAGCAGTTCGACCGACCGCGTTCGCGAGCAGTACTTC. It translates to CASSSTDRVREQYF.

This clonotype was detected ten times or more. The chain joins TRBV10-2 to TRBJ1-5; D gene unclear. Deletions cut 4 bases from V and 8 bases from J, with 9 bases between. Looked up from germline, CDR1 is WSHSY and CDR2 is SAAADI. The CDR3 extends over 12 amino acids. Here the CDR3 DNA reads TGCGCCAGCAGTGGAATCCAGGAGCCCCAGCATTTT. It encodes CASSGIQEPQHF.

This clonotype appeared many times. The J gene is TRBJ1-2, the V gene TRBV27; 8 nucleotides align to TRBD1. V lost 3 bases to trimming and J lost 5 bases; unmatched junction nucleotides: 5. Per germline, CDR1 MNHEY and CDR2 SMNVEV (reference sequence). This CDR3 is 14 amino acids long. The CDR3, as DNA: TGTGCCAGCAGTTTCAGGGGGCCCCAATATGGCTACACCTTC. Translation: CASSFRGPQYGYTF.